This T cell receptor (beta chain) was identified in a study of Ad26.COV2.S vaccination and SARS-CoV-2 variants. Study-wide points: Vaccinees reportedly had broad spike-specific CD8+ and CD4+ T cell responses. The TCR breadth and depth analyses may have understated or missed part of the total T cell responses. Similar non-spike TCR breadth was seen in vaccine and placebo recipients. Greater spike-specific TCR breadth was seen in vaccine recipients than in placebo recipients.

The data were produced by immunoSEQ multiplex PCR, yet TCRdb's version contains in-frame clones alone and is incomplete. The sample lists 300,000 to 450,000 clones, under 95% occurring once. In its sample, this clone was seen once. Its antigen is undetermined. The CDR3 sequence is 15 residues long. CDR1 is SGHNT, CDR2 YENEEA, per germline. Trimming removed 5 bases from V and 2 bases from J; junction bases left unmatched: 7. The clonotype originates from a human donor who had recovered from COVID-19. The material was peripheral blood, obtained after recovery from COVID-19. This chain connects TRBV11-3 to TRBJ2-3, with 7 bases aligning to TRBD1. CDR3 bases: TGTGCCAGCAGCCTACAGGGGACCGACACAGATACGCAGTATTTT. Translation gives CASSLQGTDTDTQYF.